A selection of T cell receptor beta chains follows, all from one sample in a study of T-cell reconstitution after alpha-beta-depleted transplantation in children. TCRdb re-called the PCR reads through MiXCR, storing one row per CDR3 protein. Of fewer than 550,000 distinct CDR3 sequences in the sample, 10% were seen once. This sample comprised PBMCs, obtained before TCRalphabeta/CD19-depleted stem cell transplant. These TCRs come from a child younger than 10 with inherited bone marrow failure, due to receive a stem cell transplant. CDR3s include the opening cysteine and the closing phenylalanine or tryptophan. Fields, in order: V gene, clone size, D gene, J gene, CDR3 protein, CDR3 DNA. The D gene is left open where the match is weak. Rows give clone size only sometimes, using once, few, many, or a class for an expanded clone.

v_gene: TRBV10-3
abundance: many
d_gene: NA
j_gene: TRBJ2-1
CDR3aa: CSIRSDSYNEQFF
CDR3nt: TGTTCCATTAGATCTGACTCCTACAATGAGCAGTTCTTC

v_gene: TRBV11-2
abundance: few
d_gene: NA
j_gene: TRBJ2-3
CDR3aa: CASSLEAPGPLSTDTQYF
CDR3nt: TGTGCCAGCAGCTTAGAGGCCCCGGGACCCCTTAGCACAGATACGCAGTATTTT

v_gene: TRBV6-1
abundance: few
d_gene: TRBD1
j_gene: TRBJ2-2
CDR3aa: CASSGQGYTGELFF
CDR3nt: TGTGCCAGCTCGGGACAGGGGTATACCGGGGAGCTGTTTTTT

v_gene: TRBV12-3/TRBV12-4
abundance: many
d_gene: NA
j_gene: TRBJ1-5
CDR3aa: CASRPLGGPQHF
CDR3nt: TGTGCCAGCAGACCCCTCGGCGGGCCCCAGCATTTT

v_gene: TRBV4-1
abundance: NA
d_gene: NA
j_gene: TRBJ2-1
CDR3aa: CASSPRDAAPNEQFF
CDR3nt: TGCGCCAGCAGCCCCAGGGATGCGGCGCCCAATGAGCAGTTCTTC

v_gene: TRBV27
abundance: few
d_gene: TRBD1
j_gene: TRBJ2-1
CDR3aa: CTSSRTGLNEQFF
CDR3nt: TGTACCAGCAGTAGGACAGGGCTCAATGAGCAGTTCTTC

v_gene: TRBV20-1
abundance: many
d_gene: TRBD1
j_gene: TRBJ2-7
CDR3aa: CSATGTVTFYEQYF
CDR3nt: TGCAGTGCCACCGGGACAGTTACCTTCTACGAGCAGTACTTC

v_gene: TRBV7-2
abundance: NA
d_gene: NA
j_gene: TRBJ1-6
CDR3aa: CASSLGGSFSYNSPLHF
CDR3nt: TGTGCCAGCAGCTTAGGAGGCAGCTTCTCCTATAATTCACCCCTCCACTTT

v_gene: TRBV28
abundance: many
d_gene: TRBD2
j_gene: TRBJ2-3
CDR3aa: CASSFPGTSDTDTQYF
CDR3nt: TGTGCCAGCAGTTTCCCTGGGACTAGCGACACAGATACGCAGTATTTT

v_gene: TRBV7-8
abundance: few
d_gene: NA
j_gene: TRBJ1-6
CDR3aa: CASSQEPGASLHF
CDR3nt: TGTGCCAGCAGCCAAGAGCCAGGGGCGTCCCTCCACTTT

v_gene: TRBV4-3
abundance: many
d_gene: NA
j_gene: TRBJ2-7
CDR3aa: CASSQEAGREYF
CDR3nt: TGCGCCAGCAGCCAAGAAGCGGGCAGGGAGTACTTC

v_gene: TRBV20-1
abundance: NA
d_gene: TRBD1
j_gene: TRBJ1-2
CDR3aa: CSARTTGTAHWGYTF
CDR3nt: TGCAGTGCTAGGACGACAGGGACCGCACATTGGGGCTACACCTTC

v_gene: TRBV20-1
abundance: many
d_gene: NA
j_gene: TRBJ2-5
CDR3aa: CSARTVQETQYF
CDR3nt: TGCAGTGCTAGGACAGTCCAAGAGACCCAGTACTTC

v_gene: TRBV5-1
abundance: many
d_gene: NA
j_gene: TRBJ2-5
CDR3aa: CASSLVRGPEPQYF
CDR3nt: TGCGCCAGCAGCTTGGTCCGGGGACCTGAGCCCCAGTACTTC

v_gene: TRBV20-1
abundance: few
d_gene: NA
j_gene: TRBJ1-6
CDR3aa: CSARDRLEPYNSPLHF
CDR3nt: TGCAGTGCTAGAGATCGGCTCGAGCCCTATAATTCACCCCTCCACTTT

v_gene: TRBV5-1
abundance: many
d_gene: NA
j_gene: TRBJ2-2
CDR3aa: CASSKQGSTGELFF
CDR3nt: TGCGCCAGCAGTAAGCAGGGGAGCACCGGGGAGCTGTTTTTT

v_gene: TRBV20-1
abundance: many
d_gene: NA
j_gene: TRBJ2-2
CDR3aa: CSASIPGPGELFF
CDR3nt: TGCAGTGCTAGTATACCGGGGCCCGGGGAGCTGTTTTTT

v_gene: TRBV19
abundance: once
d_gene: TRBD2
j_gene: TRBJ2-1
CDR3aa: CASRKTSSGYNEQFF
CDR3nt: TGTGCCAGTAGAAAGACTAGCTCGGGGTACAATGAGCAGTTCTTC

v_gene: TRBV14
abundance: few
d_gene: TRBD2
j_gene: TRBJ2-5
CDR3aa: CASSQVGLTSGLQETQYF
CDR3nt: TGTGCCAGCAGCCAAGTGGGCTTGACTAGCGGGTTGCAAGAGACCCAGTACTTC

v_gene: TRBV6-1
abundance: once
d_gene: NA
j_gene: TRBJ1-4
CDR3aa: CASSPHDFHEKLFF
CDR3nt: TGTGCCAGCAGTCCCCACGACTTTCATGAAAAACTGTTTTTT

v_gene: TRBV6-2/TRBV6-3
abundance: many
d_gene: NA
j_gene: TRBJ2-7
CDR3aa: CASRLPGPYEQYF
CDR3nt: TGTGCCAGCAGACTCCCGGGACCGTACGAGCAGTACTTC

v_gene: TRBV29-1
abundance: many
d_gene: NA
j_gene: TRBJ2-5
CDR3aa: CSVEDRQGRRETQYF
CDR3nt: TGCAGCGTTGAAGATCGGCAGGGGCGCCGCGAGACCCAGTACTTC

v_gene: TRBV30
abundance: many
d_gene: NA
j_gene: TRBJ2-3
CDR3aa: CAWSGWGRSTDTQYF
CDR3nt: TGTGCCTGGAGTGGATGGGGCAGGAGCACAGATACGCAGTATTTT

v_gene: TRBV29-1
abundance: NA
d_gene: TRBD1
j_gene: TRBJ2-7
CDR3aa: CSVDRGHENEQYF
CDR3nt: TGCAGCGTTGACAGGGGGCATGAAAACGAGCAGTACTTC

v_gene: TRBV4-3
abundance: many
d_gene: NA
j_gene: TRBJ2-2
CDR3aa: CASSQDPANTGELFF
CDR3nt: TGCGCCAGCAGCCAAGACCCAGCGAACACCGGGGAGCTGTTTTTT

v_gene: TRBV5-5
abundance: many
d_gene: NA
j_gene: TRBJ1-2
CDR3aa: CASSLAGGQYGYTF
CDR3nt: TGTGCCAGCAGCTTGGCAGGAGGACAATATGGCTACACCTTC

v_gene: TRBV5-1
abundance: many
d_gene: NA
j_gene: TRBJ2-2
CDR3aa: CASSTDGSTVSGELFF
CDR3nt: TGCGCCAGCAGCACGGACGGGTCTACCGTCTCCGGGGAGCTGTTTTTT

v_gene: TRBV6-5
abundance: NA
d_gene: TRBD1
j_gene: TRBJ1-2
CDR3aa: CASSYSRDRVLHTAGYTF
CDR3nt: TGTGCCAGCAGTTACAGCCGGGACAGGGTGCTGCATACGGCAGGCTACACCTTC

v_gene: TRBV20-1
abundance: many
d_gene: TRBD1
j_gene: TRBJ1-4
CDR3aa: CSAEGQGREKLFF
CDR3nt: TGCAGTGCAGAAGGACAGGGAAGGGAAAAACTGTTTTTT

v_gene: TRBV11-2
abundance: NA
d_gene: NA
j_gene: TRBJ2-3
CDR3aa: CASSLEVSGPRRTDTQYF
CDR3nt: TGTGCCAGCAGCTTAGAGGTCAGCGGGCCCAGACGCACAGATACGCAGTATTTT

v_gene: TRBV5-4
abundance: NA
d_gene: NA
j_gene: TRBJ1-6
CDR3aa: CASSLCLGHNSPLHF
CDR3nt: TGTGCCAGCAGCTTGTGCCTTGGCCATAATTCACCCCTCCACTTT

v_gene: TRBV5-6
abundance: many
d_gene: NA
j_gene: TRBJ2-2
CDR3aa: CASSLLASGELFF
CDR3nt: TGTGCCAGCAGCTTGCTAGCGTCCGGGGAGCTGTTTTTT